These 7 T cell receptor beta chains share one sample of origin, sequenced in a study of identical twins. TCRdb independently ran MiXCR on the 5' RACE reads; one entry per CDR3 protein. The sample records approximately 700,000 distinct CDR3 sequences, roughly 20% being singletons. These data were likewise used in another study, on T cells expressing NK-cell markers.

Sequenced input: PBMCs. The source of these receptors is a woman younger than 30 in good health.

The V call is TRBV7-8, the J call TRBJ2-7, with 12 bases fitting TRBD2. The germline V gene has CDR1 SGHVS and CDR2 FQNEAQ. The CDR3 totals 17 residues. V lost 7 bases, J lost 3 bases, and 13 bases stayed unmatched. CDR3 in amino acids: CASTWGLAGSTFYEQYF. As DNA, the CDR3 is TGTGCCAGCACCTGGGGACTAGCGGGTTCAACTTTCTACGAGCAGTACTTC.

The chain uses TRBV20-1 and TRBJ2-2; possibly TRBD1 for D (5 bases). The V end was cut by 0 bases, the J end by 5 bases, with 16 bases between. CDR3 length: 16 amino acids. Germline CDR1 and CDR2: DFQATT and SNEGSKA (reference sequence). The CDR3 bases are TGCAGTGCTAGAGACCCCCGGTCTAGGGGAACCGGGGAGCTGTTTTTT. Amino acids: CSARDPRSRGTGELFF.

The chain couples TRBV12-3 or TRBV12-4 to TRBJ1-2, with D hard to call. The ends were cut back, 2 bases at V and 8 bases at J, with 12 bases in the middle. The CDR3 spans 13 residues. CDR3 sequence: CASSLRALGGYTF. Written as DNA, the CDR3 is TGTGCCAGCAGTTTAAGGGCCCTAGGCGGCTACACCTTC.

This chain links TRBV4-3 with TRBJ2-1; 9 bases are shared with TRBD2. From germline, CDR1 is LGHNA and CDR2 YSLEER. The CDR3 sequence is 15 residues long. Germline trimming cut 3 bases from V and 2 bases from J; bases unmatched to any gene: 2. The CDR3 sequence is CASSHRLAAYNEQFF. The DNA for the CDR3 is TGCGCCAGCAGCCATAGACTAGCGGCCTACAATGAGCAGTTCTTC.

J is TRBJ2-5 and V is TRBV20-1; TRBD2 agrees at 16 bases. V lost 7 bases and J lost 5; bases outside the gene matches: 1. The CDR3 extends over 13 amino acids. The germline V gene has CDR1 DFQATT and CDR2 SNEGSKA (reference sequence). CDR3 region: CSGGLAGGETQYF. In nucleotides, the CDR3 is TGCAGTGGGGGACTAGCGGGAGGGGAGACCCAGTACTTC.

This clonotype occurred many times. The DNA of the CDR3 is TGCGCCAGCAGCTTGGTCCTAGGGACCTACAATGAGCAGTTCTTC. Translated, it gives CASSLVLGTYNEQFF. The gene calls are TRBV5-1 and TRBJ2-1; D not resolved. The CDR3 has 15 amino acids. Trimming shortened V by 0 bases and J by 2 bases, and 9 bases separated the two germline ends. Germline CDR1 reads SGHRS; CDR2 reads YFSETQ. The full variable domain, in which reference TRBV5-1 and TRBJ2-1 provide the parts outside the CDR3, is KAGVTQTPRYLIKTRGQQVTLSCSPISGHRSVSWYQQTPGQGLQFLFEYFSETQRNKGNFPGRFSGRQFSNSRSEMNVSTLELGDSALYLCASSLVLGTYNEQFFGPGTRLTVL.

In its sample, this clonotype was seen a few times. V is TRBV9 and J is TRBJ1-4; no definite D call. Per the germline V gene, CDR1 is SGDLS and CDR2 is YYNGEE. The CDR3 consists of 14 residues. The V and J ends lost 0 bases and 4 bases respectively, with 7 bases between them. The CDR3 loop is CASSVGHGNEKLFF. For the CDR3, the DNA is TGTGCCAGCAGCGTAGGACACGGTAATGAAAAACTGTTTTTT.